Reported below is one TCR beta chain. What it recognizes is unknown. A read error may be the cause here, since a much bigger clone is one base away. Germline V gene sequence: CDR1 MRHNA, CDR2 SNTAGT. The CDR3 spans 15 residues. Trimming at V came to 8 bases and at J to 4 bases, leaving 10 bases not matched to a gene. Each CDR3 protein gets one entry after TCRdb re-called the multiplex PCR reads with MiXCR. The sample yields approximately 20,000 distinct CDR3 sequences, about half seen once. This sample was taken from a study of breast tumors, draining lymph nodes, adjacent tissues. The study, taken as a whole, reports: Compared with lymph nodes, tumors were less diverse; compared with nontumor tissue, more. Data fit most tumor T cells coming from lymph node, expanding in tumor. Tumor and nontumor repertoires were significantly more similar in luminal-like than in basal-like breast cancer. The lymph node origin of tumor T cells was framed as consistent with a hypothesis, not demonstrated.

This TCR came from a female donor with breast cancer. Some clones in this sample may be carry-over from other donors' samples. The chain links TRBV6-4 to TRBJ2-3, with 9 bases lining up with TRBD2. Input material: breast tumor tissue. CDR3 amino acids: CASGGSLAGSDTQYF. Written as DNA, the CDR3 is TGTGCCAGCGGTGGTTCTCTAGCGGGATCAGATACGCAGTATTTT.